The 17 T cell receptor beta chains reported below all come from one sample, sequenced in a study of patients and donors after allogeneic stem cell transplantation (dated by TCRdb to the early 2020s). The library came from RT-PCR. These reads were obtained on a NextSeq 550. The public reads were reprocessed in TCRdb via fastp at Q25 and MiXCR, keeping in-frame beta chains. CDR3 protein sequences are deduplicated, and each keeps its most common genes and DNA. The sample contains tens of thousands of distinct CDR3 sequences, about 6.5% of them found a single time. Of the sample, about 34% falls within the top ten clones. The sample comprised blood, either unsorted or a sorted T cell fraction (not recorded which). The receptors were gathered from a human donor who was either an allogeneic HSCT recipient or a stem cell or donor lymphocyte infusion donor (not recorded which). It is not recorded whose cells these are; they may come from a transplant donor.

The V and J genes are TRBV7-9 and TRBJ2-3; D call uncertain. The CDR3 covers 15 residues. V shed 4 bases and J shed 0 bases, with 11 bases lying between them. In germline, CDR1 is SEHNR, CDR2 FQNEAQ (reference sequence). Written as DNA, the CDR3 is TGTGCCAGCAGCTCAGGCTCTGAGAGCACAGATACGCAGTATTTT. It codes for CASSSGSESTDTQYF.

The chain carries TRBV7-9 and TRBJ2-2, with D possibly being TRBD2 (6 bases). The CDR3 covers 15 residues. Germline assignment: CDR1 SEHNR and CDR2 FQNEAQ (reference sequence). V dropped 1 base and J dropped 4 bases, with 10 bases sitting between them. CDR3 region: CASSLGVGGTGELFF. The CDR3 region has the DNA TGTGCCAGCAGCTTAGGCGTCGGGGGCACCGGGGAGCTGTTTTTT.

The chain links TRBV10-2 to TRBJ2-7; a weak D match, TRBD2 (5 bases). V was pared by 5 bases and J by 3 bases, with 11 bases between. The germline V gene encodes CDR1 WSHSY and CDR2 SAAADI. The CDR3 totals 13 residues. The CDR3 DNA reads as TGCGCCAGCAGTTCTCGCCGGGGCTACGAGCAGTACTTC. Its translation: CASSSRRGYEQYF.

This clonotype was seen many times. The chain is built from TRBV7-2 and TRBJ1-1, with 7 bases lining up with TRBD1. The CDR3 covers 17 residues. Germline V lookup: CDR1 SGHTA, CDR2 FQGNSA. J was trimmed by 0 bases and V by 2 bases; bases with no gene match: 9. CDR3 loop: CASSLLAGGAMNTEAFF. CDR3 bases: TGTGCCAGCAGCTTACTGGCAGGGGGGGCGATGAACACTGAAGCTTTCTTT. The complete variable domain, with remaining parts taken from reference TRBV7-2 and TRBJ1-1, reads GAGVSQSPSNKVTEKGKDVELRCDPISGHTALYWYRQSLGQGLEFLIYFQGNSAPDKSGLPSDRFSAERTGGSVSTLTIQRTQQEDSAVYLCASSLLAGGAMNTEAFFGQGTRLTVV.

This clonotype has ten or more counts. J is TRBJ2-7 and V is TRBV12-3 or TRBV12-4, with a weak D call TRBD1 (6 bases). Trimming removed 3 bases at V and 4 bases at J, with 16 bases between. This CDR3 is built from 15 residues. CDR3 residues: CASSFSVGAGYEQYF. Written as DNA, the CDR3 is TGTGCCAGCAGTTTCTCTGTGGGGGCCGGGTACGAGCAGTACTTC.

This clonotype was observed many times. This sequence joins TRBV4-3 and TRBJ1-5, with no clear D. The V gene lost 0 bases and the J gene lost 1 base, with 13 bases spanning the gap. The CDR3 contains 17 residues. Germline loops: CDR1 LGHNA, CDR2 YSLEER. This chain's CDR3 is CASSQEVGRMSNQPQHF. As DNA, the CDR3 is TGCGCCAGCAGCCAAGAGGTAGGGCGAATGAGCAATCAGCCCCAGCATTTT.

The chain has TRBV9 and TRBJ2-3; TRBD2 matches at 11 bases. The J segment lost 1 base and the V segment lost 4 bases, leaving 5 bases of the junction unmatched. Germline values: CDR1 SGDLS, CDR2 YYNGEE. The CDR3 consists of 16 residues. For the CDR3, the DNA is TGTGCCAGCAGCCTCGGGACTAGCGGACGCACAGATACGCAGTATTTT. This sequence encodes CASSLGTSGRTDTQYF.

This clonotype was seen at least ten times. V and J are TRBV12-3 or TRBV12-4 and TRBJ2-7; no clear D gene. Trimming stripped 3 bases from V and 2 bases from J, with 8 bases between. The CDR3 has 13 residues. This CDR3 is CASSFHLTYEQYF. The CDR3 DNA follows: TGTGCCAGCAGTTTTCATTTAACCTACGAGCAGTACTTC.

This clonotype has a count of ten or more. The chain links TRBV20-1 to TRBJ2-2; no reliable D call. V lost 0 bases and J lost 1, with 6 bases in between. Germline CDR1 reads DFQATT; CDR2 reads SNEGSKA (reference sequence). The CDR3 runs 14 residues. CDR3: CSARDGVNTGELFF. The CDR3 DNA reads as TGCAGTGCTAGAGATGGGGTGAACACCGGGGAGCTGTTTTTT.

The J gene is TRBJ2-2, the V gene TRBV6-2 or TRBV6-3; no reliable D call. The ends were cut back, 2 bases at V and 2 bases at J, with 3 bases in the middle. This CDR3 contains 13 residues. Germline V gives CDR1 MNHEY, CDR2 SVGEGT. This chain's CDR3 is CASSYVNTGELFF. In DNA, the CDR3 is TGTGCCAGCAGTTACGTCAACACCGGGGAGCTGTTTTTT.

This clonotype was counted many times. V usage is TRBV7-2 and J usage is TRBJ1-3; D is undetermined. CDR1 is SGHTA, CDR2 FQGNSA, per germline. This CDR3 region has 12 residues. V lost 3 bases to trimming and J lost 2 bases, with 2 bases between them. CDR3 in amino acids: CASSFAGNTIYF. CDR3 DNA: TGTGCCAGCAGCTTCGCTGGAAACACCATATATTTT.

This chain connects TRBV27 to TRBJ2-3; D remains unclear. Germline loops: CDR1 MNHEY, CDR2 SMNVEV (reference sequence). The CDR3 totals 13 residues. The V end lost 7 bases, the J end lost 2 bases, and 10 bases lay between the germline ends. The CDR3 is CASKLGITDTQYF. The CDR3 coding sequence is TGTGCCAGCAAGTTGGGCATCACAGATACGCAGTATTTT.

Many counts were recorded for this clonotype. The CDR3 DNA reads TGTGCCAGCAGCCAAAGCGGGACTCTCACAGATACGCAGTATTTT. It specifies CASSQSGTLTDTQYF. This rearrangement joins TRBV9 to TRBJ2-3; 7 nucleotides line up with TRBD2. V lost 4 bases, J lost 2 bases, and 7 bases stayed unmatched. Germline CDR1 is SGDLS and CDR2 is YYNGEE. The CDR3 is made up of 15 amino acids.

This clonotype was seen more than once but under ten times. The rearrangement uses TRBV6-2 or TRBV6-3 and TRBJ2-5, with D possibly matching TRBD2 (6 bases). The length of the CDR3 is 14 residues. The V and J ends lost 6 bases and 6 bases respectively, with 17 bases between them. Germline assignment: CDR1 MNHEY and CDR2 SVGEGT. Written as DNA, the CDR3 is TGTGCCAGCAGCAGGGACGGGGGTCAAAAGACCCAGTACTTC. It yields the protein CASSRDGGQKTQYF.

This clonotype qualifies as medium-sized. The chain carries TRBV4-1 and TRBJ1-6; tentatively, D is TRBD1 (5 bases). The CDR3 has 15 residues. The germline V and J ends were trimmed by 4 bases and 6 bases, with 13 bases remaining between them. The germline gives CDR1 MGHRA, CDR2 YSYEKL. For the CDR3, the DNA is TGCGCCAGCAGCCCCTATCAGGGAAGTAATTCACCCCTCCACTTT. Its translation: CASSPYQGSNSPLHF.

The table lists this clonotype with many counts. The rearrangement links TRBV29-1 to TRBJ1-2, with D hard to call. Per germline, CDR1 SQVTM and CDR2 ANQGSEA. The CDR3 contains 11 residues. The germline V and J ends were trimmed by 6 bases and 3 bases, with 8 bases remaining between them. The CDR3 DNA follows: TGCAGCGTCCCGAGGGACTATGGCTACACCTTC. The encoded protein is CSVPRDYGYTF. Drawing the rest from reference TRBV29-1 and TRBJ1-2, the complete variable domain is SAVISQKPSRDICQRGTSLTIQCQVDSQVTMMFWYRQQPGQSLTLIATANQGSEATYESGFVIDKFPISRPNLTFSTLTVSNMSPEDSSIYLCSVPRDYGYTFGSGTRLTVV.

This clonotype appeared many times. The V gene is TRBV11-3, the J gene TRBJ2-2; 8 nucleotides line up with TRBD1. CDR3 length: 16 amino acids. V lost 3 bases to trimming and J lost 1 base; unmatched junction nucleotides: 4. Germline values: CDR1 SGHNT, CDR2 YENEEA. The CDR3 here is CASSFAGTGNTGELFF. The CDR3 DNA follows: TGTGCCAGCAGCTTCGCCGGGACAGGGAACACCGGGGAGCTGTTTTTT. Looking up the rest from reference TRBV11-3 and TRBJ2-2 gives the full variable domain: EAGVVQSPRYKIIEKKQPVAFWCNPISGHNTLYWYLQNLGQGPELLIRYENEEAVDDSQLPKDRFSAERLKGVDSTLKIQPAELGDSAVYLCASSFAGTGNTGELFFGEGSRLTVL.